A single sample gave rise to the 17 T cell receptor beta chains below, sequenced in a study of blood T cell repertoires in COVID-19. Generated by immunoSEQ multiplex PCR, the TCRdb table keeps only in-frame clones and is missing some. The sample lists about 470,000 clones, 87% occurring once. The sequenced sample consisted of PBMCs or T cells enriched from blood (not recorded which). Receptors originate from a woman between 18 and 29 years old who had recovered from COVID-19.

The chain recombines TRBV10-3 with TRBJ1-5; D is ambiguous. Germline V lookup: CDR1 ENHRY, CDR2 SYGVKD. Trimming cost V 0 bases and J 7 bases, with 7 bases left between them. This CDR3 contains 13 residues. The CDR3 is CAISESEEQPQHF. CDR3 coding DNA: TGTGCCATCAGTGAGTCTGAGGAACAGCCCCAGCATTTT.

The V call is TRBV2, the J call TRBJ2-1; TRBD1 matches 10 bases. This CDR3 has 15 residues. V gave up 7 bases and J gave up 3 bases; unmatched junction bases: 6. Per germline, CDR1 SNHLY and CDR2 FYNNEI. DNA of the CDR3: TGTGCCAGCACTTTGGACAGGGGGAGCTACAATGAGCAGTTCTTC. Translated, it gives CASTLDRGSYNEQFF.

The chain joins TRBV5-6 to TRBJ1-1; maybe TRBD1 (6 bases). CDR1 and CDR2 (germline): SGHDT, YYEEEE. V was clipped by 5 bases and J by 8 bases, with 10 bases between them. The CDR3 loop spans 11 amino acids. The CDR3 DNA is TGTGCCAGCAGAACAGGGACGGAAGCTTTCTTT. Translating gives CASRTGTEAFF.

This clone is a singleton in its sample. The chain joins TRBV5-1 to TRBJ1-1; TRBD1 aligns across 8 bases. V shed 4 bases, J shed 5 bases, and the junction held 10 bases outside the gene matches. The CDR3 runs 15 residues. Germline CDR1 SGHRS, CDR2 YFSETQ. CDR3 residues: CASSQTGGRETEAFF. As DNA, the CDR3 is TGCGCCAGCAGCCAAACAGGGGGAAGAGAGACTGAAGCTTTCTTT.

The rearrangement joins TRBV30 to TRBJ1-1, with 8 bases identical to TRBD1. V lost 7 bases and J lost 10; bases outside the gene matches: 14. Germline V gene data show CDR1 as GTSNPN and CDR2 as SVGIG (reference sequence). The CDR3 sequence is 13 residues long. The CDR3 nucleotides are TGTGCCTCAAAACGTCGACAGGGGATGGTAGCTTTCTTT. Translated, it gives CASKRRQGMVAFF.

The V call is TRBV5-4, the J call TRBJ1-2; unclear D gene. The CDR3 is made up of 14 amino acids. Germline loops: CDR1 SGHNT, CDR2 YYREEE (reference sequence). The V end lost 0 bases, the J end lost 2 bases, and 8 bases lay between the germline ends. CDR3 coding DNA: TGTGCCAGCAGCTTGGGGGCGCTAAACTATGGCTACACCTTC. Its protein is CASSLGALNYGYTF.

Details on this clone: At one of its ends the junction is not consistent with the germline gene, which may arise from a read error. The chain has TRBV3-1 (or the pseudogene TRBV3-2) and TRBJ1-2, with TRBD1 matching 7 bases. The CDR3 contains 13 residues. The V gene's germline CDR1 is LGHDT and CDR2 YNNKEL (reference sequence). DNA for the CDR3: TGTGCTAGCAGCCAGGGACAGACGGATGGCTACACCTTC. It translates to CASSQGQTDGYTF.

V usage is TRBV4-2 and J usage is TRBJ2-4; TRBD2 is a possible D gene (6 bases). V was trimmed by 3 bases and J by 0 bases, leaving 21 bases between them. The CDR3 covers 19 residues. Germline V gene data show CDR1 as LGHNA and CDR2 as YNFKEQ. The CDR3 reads CASSQIPYPGLRAKNIQYF. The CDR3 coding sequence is TGTGCCAGCAGCCAGATTCCCTATCCGGGACTGAGAGCCAAAAACATTCAGTACTTC.

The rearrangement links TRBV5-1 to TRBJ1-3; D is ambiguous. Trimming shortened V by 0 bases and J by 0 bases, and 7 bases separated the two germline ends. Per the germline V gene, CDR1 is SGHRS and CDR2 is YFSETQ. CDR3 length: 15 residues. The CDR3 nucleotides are TGCGCCAGCAGCTTGGTCTCCAGCTCTGGAAACACCATATATTTT. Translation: CASSLVSSSGNTIYF.

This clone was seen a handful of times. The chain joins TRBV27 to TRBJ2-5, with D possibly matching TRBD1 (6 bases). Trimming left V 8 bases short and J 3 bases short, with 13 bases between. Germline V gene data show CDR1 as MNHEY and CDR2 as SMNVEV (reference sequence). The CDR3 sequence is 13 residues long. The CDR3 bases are TGTGCCAGCGGGGGACAAGCAAAAGAGACCCAGTACTTC. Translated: CASGGQAKETQYF.

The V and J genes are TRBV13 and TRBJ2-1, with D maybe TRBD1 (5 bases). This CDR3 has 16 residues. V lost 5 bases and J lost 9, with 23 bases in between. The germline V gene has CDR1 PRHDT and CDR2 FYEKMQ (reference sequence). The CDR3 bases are TGTGCCAGCAGCCCAATTTTAAGGGGCCCGGAAGGTGAGCAGTTCTTC. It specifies CASSPILRGPEGEQFF.

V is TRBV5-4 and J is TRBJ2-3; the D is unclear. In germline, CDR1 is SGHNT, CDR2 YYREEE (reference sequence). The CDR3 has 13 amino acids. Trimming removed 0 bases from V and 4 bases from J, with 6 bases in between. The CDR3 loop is CASSLDGPDTQYF. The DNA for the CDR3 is TGTGCCAGCAGCTTGGACGGTCCAGATACGCAGTATTTT. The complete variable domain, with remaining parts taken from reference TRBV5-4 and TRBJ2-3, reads ETGVTQSPTHLIKTRGQQVTLRCSSQSGHNTVSWYQQALGQGPQFIFQYYREEENGRGNFPPRFSGLQFPNYSSELNVNALELDDSALYLCASSLDGPDTQYFGPGTRLTVL.

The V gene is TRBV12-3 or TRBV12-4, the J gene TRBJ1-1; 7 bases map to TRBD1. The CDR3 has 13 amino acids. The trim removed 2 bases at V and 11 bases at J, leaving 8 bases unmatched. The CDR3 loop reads CASSLPHRGMAFF. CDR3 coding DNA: TGTGCCAGCAGTTTACCCCACAGGGGAATGGCTTTCTTT.

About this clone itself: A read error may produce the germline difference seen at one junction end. CDR3 region: CASSLAGRTGAFF. The CDR3 region has the DNA TGTGCCAGCAGCTTAGCGGGGAGGACTGGAGCTTTCTTT. The rearrangement joins TRBV7-2 to TRBJ1-1; D is uncertain. The CDR3 runs to 13 residues. CDR1 is SGHTA and CDR2 is FQGNSA in the germline V gene.

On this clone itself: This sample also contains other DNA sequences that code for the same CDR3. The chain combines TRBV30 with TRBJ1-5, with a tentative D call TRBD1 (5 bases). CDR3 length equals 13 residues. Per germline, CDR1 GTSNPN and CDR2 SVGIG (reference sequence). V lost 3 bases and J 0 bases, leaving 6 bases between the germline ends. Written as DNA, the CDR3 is TGTGCCTGGAGCAGGGATAGCAATCAGCCCCAGCATTTT. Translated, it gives CAWSRDSNQPQHF.

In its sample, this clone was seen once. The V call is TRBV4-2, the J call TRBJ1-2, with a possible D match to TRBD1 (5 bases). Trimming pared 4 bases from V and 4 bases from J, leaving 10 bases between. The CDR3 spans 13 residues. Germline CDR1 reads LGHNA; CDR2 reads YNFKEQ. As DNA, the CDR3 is TGTGCCAGCAGCCCGGCCGGGGGCTATGGCTACACCTTC. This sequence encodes CASSPAGGYGYTF.

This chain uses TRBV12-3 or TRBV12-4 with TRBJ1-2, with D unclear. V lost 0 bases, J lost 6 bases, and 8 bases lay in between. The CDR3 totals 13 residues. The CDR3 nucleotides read TGTGCCAGCAGTTTAGCGGCAGGAAATGGCTACACCTTC. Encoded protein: CASSLAAGNGYTF.